The 8 T cell receptor beta chains listed next were all sequenced from one sample in a study of patients and donors after allogeneic stem cell transplantation. MiXCR, applied by TCRdb to the RT-PCR reads, yields one record per CDR3 protein. Here the sample spans roughly 250,000 distinct CDR3 sequences, around an eighth being singletons. Material for sequencing was blood, either unsorted or a sorted T cell fraction (not recorded which). These receptor sequences come from a human donor who was either an allogeneic HSCT recipient or a stem cell or donor lymphocyte infusion donor (not recorded which). It is not recorded whose cells these are; they may come from a transplant donor.

CDR3: CAWREAGSNYGYTF. CDR3 bases: TGTGCCTGGAGGGAAGCCGGGAGTAACTATGGCTACACCTTC. The V call is TRBV30, the J call TRBJ1-2; D is ambiguous. V was cut by 3 bases and J by 1 base, with 12 bases left in between. Germline CDR1 GTSNPN, CDR2 SVGIG (reference sequence). The CDR3 extends over 14 amino acids.

This clonotype has a single count. This sequence joins TRBV20-1 and TRBJ2-4, with D perhaps matching TRBD1 or TRBD2 (5 bases each). This CDR3 is built from 14 residues. V was shortened by 6 bases and J by 3 bases, with 15 bases between the two germline ends. Germline CDR1 reads DFQATT; CDR2 reads SNEGSKA (reference sequence). The CDR3 DNA follows: TGCAGTGCCTACGACAAGAGGGGCAAAAACATTCAGTACTTC. Residues: CSAYDKRGKNIQYF.

J is TRBJ1-5 and V is TRBV19; D is ambiguous. CDR1 is LNHDA, CDR2 SQIVND, per germline (reference sequence). The CDR3 totals 16 residues. V lost 7 bases, J lost 2 bases, and 18 bases lay in between. CDR3 nucleotides: TGTGCCAGTATCCCCATGGGGTGGCTGGGCAATCAGCCCCAGCATTTT. Its protein product is CASIPMGWLGNQPQHF.

Only a few counts were recorded for this clonotype. J is TRBJ1-1 and V is TRBV19, with D maybe TRBD1 (5 bases). CDR1 is LNHDA, CDR2 SQIVND, per germline (reference sequence). The CDR3 is made up of 13 amino acids. The V gene lost 2 bases and the J gene lost 7 bases, with 11 bases spanning the gap. CDR3 in amino acids: CASSIRRGFEAFF. The CDR3 bases are TGTGCCAGTAGTATAAGAAGGGGATTTGAAGCTTTCTTT.

This clonotype was picked up many times. The J gene is TRBJ1-5, the V gene TRBV5-5; D remains ambiguous. Per germline, CDR1 SGHKS and CDR2 YYEKEE (reference sequence). V gave up 3 bases and J gave up 3 bases, with 13 bases separating them. This CDR3 has 15 residues. The CDR3 reads CASSSRGQANQPQHF. The CDR3 DNA sequence: TGTGCCAGCAGCTCACGGGGTCAGGCCAATCAGCCCCAGCATTTT.

The chain combines TRBV20-1 with TRBJ1-5; 8 nucleotides match TRBD1. J lost 7 bases, V lost 3 bases, and 8 bases had no gene match. The CDR3 spans 14 residues. Looked up from germline, CDR1 is DFQATT and CDR2 is SNEGSKA (reference sequence). As DNA, the CDR3 is TGCAGTGCTAGCGACAGGGGAGGTTTACAGCCCCAGCATTTT. This encodes CSASDRGGLQPQHF.

This clonotype was observed at least ten times. The rearrangement uses TRBV12-3 or TRBV12-4 and TRBJ1-1; D is unresolved. This CDR3 has 13 residues. V dropped 1 base and J dropped 0 bases, with 3 bases sitting between them. As DNA, the CDR3 is TGTGCCAGCAGTTTAGAGTTGAACACTGAAGCTTTCTTT. Translation: CASSLELNTEAFF.

V and J are TRBV5-1 and TRBJ1-1; D not resolved. The CDR3 loop spans 20 amino acids. V shed 2 bases and J shed 1 base, with 27 bases lying between them. Germline V lookup: CDR1 SGHRS, CDR2 YFSETQ. CDR3: CASSFGVLAAHFKPNTEAFF. As DNA, the CDR3 is TGCGCCAGCAGCTTTGGGGTCCTCGCCGCGCACTTCAAGCCGAACACTGAAGCTTTCTTT.